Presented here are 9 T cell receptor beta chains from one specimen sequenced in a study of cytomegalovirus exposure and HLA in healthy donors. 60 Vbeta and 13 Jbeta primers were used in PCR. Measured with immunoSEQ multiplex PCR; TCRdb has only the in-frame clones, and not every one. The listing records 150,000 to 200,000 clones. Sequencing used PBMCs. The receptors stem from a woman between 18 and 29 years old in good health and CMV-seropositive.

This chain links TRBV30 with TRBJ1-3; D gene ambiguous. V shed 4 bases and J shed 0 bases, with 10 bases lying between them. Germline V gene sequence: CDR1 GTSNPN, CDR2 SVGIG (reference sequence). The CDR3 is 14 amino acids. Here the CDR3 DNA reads TGTGCCTGGACGAGCGGCCTCTCTGGAAACACCATATATTTT. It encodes CAWTSGLSGNTIYF.

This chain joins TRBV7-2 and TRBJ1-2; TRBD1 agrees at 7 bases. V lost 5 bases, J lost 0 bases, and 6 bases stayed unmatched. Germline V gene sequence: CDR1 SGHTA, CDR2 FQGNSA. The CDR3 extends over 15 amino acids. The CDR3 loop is CASSPGDRTNYGYTF. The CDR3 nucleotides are TGTGCCAGCAGCCCCGGGGACAGAACTAACTATGGCTACACCTTC.

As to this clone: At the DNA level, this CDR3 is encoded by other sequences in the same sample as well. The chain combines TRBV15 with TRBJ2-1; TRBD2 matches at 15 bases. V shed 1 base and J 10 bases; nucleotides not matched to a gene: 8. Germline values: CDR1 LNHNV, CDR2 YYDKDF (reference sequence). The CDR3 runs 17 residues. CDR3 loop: CATSRGGLAGGLGEQFF. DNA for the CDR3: TGTGCCACCAGCAGAGGGGGACTAGCGGGAGGATTAGGGGAGCAGTTCTTC.

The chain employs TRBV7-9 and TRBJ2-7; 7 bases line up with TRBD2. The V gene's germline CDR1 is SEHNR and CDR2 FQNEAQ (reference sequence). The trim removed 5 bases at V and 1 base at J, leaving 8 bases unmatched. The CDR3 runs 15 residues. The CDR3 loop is CASSGRAASSYEQYF. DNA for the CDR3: TGTGCCAGCAGCGGGAGGGCAGCGTCTTCCTACGAGCAGTACTTC.

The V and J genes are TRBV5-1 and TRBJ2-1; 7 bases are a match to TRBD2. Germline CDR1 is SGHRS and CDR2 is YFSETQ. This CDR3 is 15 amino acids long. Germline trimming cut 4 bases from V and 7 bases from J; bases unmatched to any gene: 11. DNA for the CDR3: TGCGCCAGCAGCCCTGGCGGGAGTGGGGAGAATGAGCAGTTCTTC. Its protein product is CASSPGGSGENEQFF.

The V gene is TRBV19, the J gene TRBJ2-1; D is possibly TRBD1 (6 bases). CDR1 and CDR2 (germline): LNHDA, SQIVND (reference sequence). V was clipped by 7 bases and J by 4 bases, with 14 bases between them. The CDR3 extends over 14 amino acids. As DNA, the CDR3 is TGTGCCAGTAACCCCTTCGGACAGTACAATGAGCAGTTCTTC. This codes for CASNPFGQYNEQFF.

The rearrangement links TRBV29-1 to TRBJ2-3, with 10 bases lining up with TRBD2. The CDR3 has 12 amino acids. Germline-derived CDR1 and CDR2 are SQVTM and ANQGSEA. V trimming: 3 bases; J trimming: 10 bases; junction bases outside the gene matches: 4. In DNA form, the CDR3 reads TGCAGCGTTGAGCTAGCGGGAGTACCGCAGTATTTT. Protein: CSVELAGVPQYF.

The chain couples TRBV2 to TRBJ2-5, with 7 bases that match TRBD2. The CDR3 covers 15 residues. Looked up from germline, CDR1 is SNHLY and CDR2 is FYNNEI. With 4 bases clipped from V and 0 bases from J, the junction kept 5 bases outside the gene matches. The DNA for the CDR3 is TGTGCCAGCAGTGGACGGACTAGGGACCAAGAGACCCAGTACTTC. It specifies CASSGRTRDQETQYF.

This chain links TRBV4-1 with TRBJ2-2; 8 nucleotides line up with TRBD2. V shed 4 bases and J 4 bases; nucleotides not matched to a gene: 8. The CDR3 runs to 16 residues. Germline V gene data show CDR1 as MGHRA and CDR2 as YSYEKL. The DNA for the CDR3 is TGCGCCAGCAGCCCGACGGGAGGGGCCACCACCGGGGAGCTGTTTTTT. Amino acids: CASSPTGGATTGELFF.